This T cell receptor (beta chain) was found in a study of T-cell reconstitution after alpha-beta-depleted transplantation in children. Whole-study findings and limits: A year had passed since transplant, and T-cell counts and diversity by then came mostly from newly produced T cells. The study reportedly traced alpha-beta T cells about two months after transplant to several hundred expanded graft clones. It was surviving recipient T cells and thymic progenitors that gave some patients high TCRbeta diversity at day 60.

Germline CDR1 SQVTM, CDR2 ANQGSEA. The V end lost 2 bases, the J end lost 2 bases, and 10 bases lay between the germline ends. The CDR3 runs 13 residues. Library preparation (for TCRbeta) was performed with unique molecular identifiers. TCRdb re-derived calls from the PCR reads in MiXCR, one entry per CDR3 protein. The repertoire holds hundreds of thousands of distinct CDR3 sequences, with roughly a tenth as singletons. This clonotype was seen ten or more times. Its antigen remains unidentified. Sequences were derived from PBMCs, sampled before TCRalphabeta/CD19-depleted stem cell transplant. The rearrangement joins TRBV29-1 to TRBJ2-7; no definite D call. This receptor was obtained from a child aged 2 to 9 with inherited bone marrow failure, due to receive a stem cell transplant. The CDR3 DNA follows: TGCAGCGTTGAAAGCCTTGCTACCTACGAGCAGTACTTC. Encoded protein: CSVESLATYEQYF.